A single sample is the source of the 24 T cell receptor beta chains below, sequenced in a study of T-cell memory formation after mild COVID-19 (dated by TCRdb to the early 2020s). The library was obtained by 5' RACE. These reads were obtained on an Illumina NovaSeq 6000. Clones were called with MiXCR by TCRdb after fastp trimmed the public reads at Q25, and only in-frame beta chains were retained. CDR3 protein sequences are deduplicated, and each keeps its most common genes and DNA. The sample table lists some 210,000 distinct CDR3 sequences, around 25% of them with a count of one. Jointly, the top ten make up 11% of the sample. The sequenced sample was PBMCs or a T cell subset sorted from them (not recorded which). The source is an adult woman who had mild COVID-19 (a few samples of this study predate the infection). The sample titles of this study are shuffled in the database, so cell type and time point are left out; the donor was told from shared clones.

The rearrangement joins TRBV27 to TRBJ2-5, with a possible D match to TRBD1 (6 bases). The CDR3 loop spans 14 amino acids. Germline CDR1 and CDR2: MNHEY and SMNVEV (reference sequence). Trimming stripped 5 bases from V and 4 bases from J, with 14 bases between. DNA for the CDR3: TGTGCCAGCAGTGCAACCAGGGGTGGAGAGACCCAGTACTTC. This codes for CASSATRGGETQYF.

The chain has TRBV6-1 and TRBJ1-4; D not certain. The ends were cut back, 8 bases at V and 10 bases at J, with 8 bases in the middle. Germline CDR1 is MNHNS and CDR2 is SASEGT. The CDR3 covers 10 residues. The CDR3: CASLDLKLFF. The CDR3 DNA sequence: TGTGCCAGCTTGGATTTAAAACTGTTTTTT.

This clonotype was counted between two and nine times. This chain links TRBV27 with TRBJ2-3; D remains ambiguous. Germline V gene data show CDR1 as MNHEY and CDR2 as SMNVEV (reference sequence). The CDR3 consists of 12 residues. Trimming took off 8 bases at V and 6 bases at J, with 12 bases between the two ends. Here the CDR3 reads CASFGLRDTQYF. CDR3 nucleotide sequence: TGTGCCAGCTTCGGGCTGCGTGATACGCAGTATTTT.

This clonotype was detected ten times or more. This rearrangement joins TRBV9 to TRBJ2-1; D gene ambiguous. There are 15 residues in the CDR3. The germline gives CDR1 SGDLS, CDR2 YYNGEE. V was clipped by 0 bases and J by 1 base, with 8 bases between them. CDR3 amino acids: CASSVVDLSYNEQFF. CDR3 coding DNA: TGTGCCAGCAGCGTAGTTGACCTTTCCTACAATGAGCAGTTCTTC.

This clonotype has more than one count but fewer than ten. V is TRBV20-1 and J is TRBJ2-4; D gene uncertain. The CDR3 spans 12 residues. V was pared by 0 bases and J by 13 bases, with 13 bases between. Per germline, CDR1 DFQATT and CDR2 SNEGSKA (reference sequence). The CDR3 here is CSARDPKGLQYF. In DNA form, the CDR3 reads TGCAGTGCTAGAGATCCAAAGGGTTTACAGTACTTC.

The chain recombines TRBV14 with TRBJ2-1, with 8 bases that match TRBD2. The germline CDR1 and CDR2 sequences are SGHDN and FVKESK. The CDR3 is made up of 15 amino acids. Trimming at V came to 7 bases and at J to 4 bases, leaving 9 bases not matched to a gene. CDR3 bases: TGTGCCAGCAATCCAAGCGGGAGCCCATACAATGAGCAGTTCTTC. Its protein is CASNPSGSPYNEQFF.

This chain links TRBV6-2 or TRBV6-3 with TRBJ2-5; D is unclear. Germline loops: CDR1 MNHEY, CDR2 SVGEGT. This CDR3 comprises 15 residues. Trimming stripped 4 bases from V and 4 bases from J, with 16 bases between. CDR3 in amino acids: CASSSPRLYIETQYF. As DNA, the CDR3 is TGTGCCAGCAGTTCACCTCGCCTTTATATAGAGACCCAGTACTTC.

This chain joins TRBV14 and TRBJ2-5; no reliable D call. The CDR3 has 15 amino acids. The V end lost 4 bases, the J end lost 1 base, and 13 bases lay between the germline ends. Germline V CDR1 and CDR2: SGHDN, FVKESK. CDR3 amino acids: CASSRNFHTQETQYF. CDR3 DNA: TGTGCCAGCAGCCGGAACTTTCATACCCAAGAGACCCAGTACTTC.

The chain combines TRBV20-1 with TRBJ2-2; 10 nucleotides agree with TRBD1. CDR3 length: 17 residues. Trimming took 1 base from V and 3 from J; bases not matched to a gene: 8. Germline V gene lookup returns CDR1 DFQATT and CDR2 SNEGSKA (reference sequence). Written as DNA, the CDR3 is TGCAGTGCTAGAGCGATTACCGGGACAGGGGACACCGGGGAGCTGTTTTTT. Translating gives CSARAITGTGDTGELFF.

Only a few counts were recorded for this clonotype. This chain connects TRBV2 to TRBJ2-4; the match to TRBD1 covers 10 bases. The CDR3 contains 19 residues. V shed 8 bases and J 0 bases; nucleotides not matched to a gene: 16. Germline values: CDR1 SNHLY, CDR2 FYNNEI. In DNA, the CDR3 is TGTGCCAGCCGTTACTCCGGACAGGGGGGTCTCCTAGCCAAAAACATTCAGTACTTC. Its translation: CASRYSGQGGLLAKNIQYF.

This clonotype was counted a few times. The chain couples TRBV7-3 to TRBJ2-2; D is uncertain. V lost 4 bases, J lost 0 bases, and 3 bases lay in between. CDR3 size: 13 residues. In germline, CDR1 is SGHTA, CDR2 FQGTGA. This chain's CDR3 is CASSSSNTGELFF. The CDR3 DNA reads TGTGCCAGCAGCTCTTCGAACACCGGGGAGCTGTTTTTT.

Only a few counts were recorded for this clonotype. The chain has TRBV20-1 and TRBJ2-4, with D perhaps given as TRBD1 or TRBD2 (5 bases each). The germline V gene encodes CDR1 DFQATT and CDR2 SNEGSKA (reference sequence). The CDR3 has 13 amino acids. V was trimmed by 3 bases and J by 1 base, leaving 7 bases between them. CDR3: CSASEGAKNIQYF. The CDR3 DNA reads TGCAGTGCTAGCGAGGGGGCCAAAAACATTCAGTACTTC.

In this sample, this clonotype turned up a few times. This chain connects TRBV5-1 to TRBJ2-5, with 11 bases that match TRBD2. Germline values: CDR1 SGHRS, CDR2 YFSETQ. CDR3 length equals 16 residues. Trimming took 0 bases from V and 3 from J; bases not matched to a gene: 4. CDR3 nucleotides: TGCGCCAGCAGCTTGGTGGGGGGACTAGCGGAAGAGACCCAGTACTTC. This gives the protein CASSLVGGLAEETQYF.

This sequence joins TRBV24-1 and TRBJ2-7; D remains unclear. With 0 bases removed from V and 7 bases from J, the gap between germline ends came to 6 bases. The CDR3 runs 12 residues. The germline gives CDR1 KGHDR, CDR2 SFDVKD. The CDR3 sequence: CATSDLGWEQYF. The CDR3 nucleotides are TGTGCCACCAGTGATTTGGGCTGGGAGCAGTACTTC.

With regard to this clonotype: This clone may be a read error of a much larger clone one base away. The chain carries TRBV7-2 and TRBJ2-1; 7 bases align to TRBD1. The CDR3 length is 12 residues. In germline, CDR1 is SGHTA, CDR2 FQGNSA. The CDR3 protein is CASSHTGVEHFF. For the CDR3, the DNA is TGTGCCAGCAGCCATACAGGGGTTGAGCATTTCTTC.

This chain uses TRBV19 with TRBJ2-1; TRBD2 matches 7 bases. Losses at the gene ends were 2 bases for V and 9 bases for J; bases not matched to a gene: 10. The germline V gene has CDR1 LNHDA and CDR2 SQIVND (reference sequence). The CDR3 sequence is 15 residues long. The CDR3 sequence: CASSISGTGTSEQFF. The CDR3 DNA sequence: TGTGCCAGTAGTATAAGCGGGACTGGGACTTCTGAGCAGTTCTTC.

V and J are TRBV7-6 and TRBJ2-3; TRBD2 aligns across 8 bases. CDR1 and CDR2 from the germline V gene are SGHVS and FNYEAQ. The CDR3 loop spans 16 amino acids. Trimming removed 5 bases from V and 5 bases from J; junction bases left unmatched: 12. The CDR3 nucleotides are TGTGCCAGCAGCCCTTCGGCGGGACTAGTGCGAGATACGCAGTATTTT. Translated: CASSPSAGLVRDTQYF.

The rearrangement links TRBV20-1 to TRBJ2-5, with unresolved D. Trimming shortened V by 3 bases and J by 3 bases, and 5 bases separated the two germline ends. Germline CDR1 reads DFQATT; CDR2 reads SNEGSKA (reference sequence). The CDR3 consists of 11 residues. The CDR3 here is CSARDKETQYF. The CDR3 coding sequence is TGCAGTGCTAGGGATAAAGAGACCCAGTACTTC.

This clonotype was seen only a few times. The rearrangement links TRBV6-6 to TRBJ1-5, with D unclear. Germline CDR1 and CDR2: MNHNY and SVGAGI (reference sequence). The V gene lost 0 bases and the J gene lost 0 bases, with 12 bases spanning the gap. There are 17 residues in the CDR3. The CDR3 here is CASSYSAAPNSNQPQHF. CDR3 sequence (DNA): TGTGCCAGCAGTTACTCGGCGGCTCCCAATAGCAATCAGCCCCAGCATTTT.

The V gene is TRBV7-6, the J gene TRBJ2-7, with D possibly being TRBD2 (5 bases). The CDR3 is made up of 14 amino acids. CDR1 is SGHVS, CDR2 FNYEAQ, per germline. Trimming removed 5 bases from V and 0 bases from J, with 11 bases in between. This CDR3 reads CASSLDYTSYEQYF. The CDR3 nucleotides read TGTGCCAGCAGCCTAGACTATACCTCCTACGAGCAGTACTTC.

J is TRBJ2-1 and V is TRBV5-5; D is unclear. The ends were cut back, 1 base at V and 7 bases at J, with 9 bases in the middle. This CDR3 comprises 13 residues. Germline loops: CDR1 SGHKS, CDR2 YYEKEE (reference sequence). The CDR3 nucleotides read TGTGCCAGCAGCTTGTTTGTGGGAAATGAGCAGTTCTTC. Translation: CASSLFVGNEQFF.

The CDR3 is CSAPPGHLNYGYTF. CDR3 in DNA: TGCAGTGCTCCCCCGGGACATCTGAACTATGGCTACACCTTC. V and J are TRBV20-1 and TRBJ1-2; tentatively, D is TRBD1 (6 bases). Trimming cost V 5 bases and J 2 bases, with 15 bases left between them. The germline V gene has CDR1 DFQATT and CDR2 SNEGSKA (reference sequence). The CDR3 loop spans 14 amino acids.

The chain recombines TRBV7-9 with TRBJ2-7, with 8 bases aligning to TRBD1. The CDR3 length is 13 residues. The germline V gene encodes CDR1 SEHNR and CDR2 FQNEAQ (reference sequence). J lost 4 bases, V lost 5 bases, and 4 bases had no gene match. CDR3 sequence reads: CASSPRTGYEQYF. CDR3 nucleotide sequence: TGTGCCAGCAGCCCCAGGACAGGGTACGAGCAGTACTTC. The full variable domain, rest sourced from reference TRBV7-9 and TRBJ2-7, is DTGVSQNPRHKITKRGQNVTFRCDPISEHNRLYWYRQTLGQGPEFLTYFQNEAQLEKSRLLSDRFSAERPKGSFSTLEIQRTEQGDSAMYLCASSPRTGYEQYFGPGTRLTVT.

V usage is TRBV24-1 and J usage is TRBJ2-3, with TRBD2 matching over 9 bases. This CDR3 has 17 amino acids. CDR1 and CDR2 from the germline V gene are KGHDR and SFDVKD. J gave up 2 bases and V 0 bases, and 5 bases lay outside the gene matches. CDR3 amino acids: CATSDLQSGRSTDTQYF. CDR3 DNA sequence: TGTGCCACCAGTGATTTGCAGAGCGGGAGGTCCACAGATACGCAGTATTTT.